The next 9 T cell receptor beta chains were all read from a single sample in a study of blood T cell repertoires in COVID-19. TCRdb keeps only in-frame clones here, not all; method: immunoSEQ multiplex PCR. The sample records around 70,000 clones, about nine tenths being singletons. Sequenced input: peripheral blood. Every receptor here comes from a woman of 80 years or more with active or convalescent COVID-19.

The chain combines TRBV4-1 with TRBJ1-6, with TRBD1 as a possible D gene (5 bases). The CDR3 spans 16 residues. V was trimmed by 0 bases and J by 0 bases, leaving 6 bases between them. Germline V gives CDR1 MGHRA, CDR2 YSYEKL. CDR3 sequence reads: CASSQEDSSYNSPLHF. CDR3 DNA: TGCGCCAGCAGCCAAGAAGACAGCTCCTATAATTCACCCCTCCACTTT.

The CDR3 spells CASSLDRGGVYEQYF. The CDR3 region has the DNA TGTGCCAGCAGCTTGGACAGGGGTGGGGTTTACGAGCAGTACTTC. The chain has TRBV5-4 and TRBJ2-7; 7 nucleotides agree with TRBD1. Unmatched junction bases numbered 7, after V lost 0 bases and J lost 4 bases. The CDR3 totals 15 residues. From germline, CDR1 is SGHNT and CDR2 YYREEE (reference sequence).

The rearrangement joins TRBV11-2 to TRBJ2-7; the D gene is possibly TRBD2 (5 bases). CDR3 length: 15 residues. Germline loops: CDR1 SGHAT, CDR2 FQNNGV. The V and J ends lost 4 bases and 6 bases respectively, with 19 bases between them. CDR3 loop: CASSSTAGRSSEQYF. For the CDR3, the DNA is TGTGCCAGCAGCTCGACGGCGGGCCGCTCTTCCGAGCAGTACTTC. Based on the CDR3 plus reference TRBV11-2 and TRBJ2-7, the full variable domain is EAGVAQSPRYKIIEKRQSVAFWCNPISGHATLYWYQQILGQGPKLLIQFQNNGVVDDSQLPKDRFSAERLKGVDSTLKIQPAKLEDSAVYLCASSSTAGRSSEQYFGPGTRLTVT.

The chain carries TRBV9 and TRBJ2-3; D gene unclear. The CDR3 is 15 residues long. V was pared by 0 bases and J by 2 bases, with 10 bases between. The germline CDR1 and CDR2 sequences are SGDLS and YYNGEE. The CDR3 sequence is CASSVDYTNTDTQYF. The CDR3 nucleotides read TGTGCCAGCAGCGTAGACTATACGAACACAGATACGCAGTATTTT.

The chain combines TRBV19 with TRBJ1-5; D is perhaps TRBD1 (6 bases). Looked up from germline, CDR1 is LNHDA and CDR2 is SQIVND (reference sequence). CDR3 length: 15 residues. V was clipped by 6 bases and J by 5 bases, with 17 bases between them. Written as DNA, the CDR3 is TGTGCCAGTAGCAAAAAGGGACACCTAGATCAGCCCCAGCATTTT. This gives the protein CASSKKGHLDQPQHF.

The rearrangement links TRBV3-1 (or the pseudogene TRBV3-2) to TRBJ2-5; 8 positions agree with TRBD2. This CDR3 is built from 14 residues. Trimming removed 1 base from V and 5 bases from J; junction bases left unmatched: 3. In germline, CDR1 is LGHDT, CDR2 YNNKEL (reference sequence). This CDR3 is CASSQAGGPETQYF. For the CDR3, the DNA is TGTGCCAGCAGCCAAGCGGGGGGGCCGGAGACCCAGTACTTC.

V gene TRBV18 combines with J gene TRBJ2-6; weak D call: TRBD1 (5 bases). V was clipped by 3 bases and J by 3 bases, with 12 bases between them. This CDR3 is 16 amino acids long. Germline-derived CDR1 and CDR2 are KGHSH and LQKENI. The CDR3 region is CASSPSGLLGANVLTF. DNA of the CDR3: TGTGCCAGCTCACCCTCAGGGCTGCTTGGGGCCAACGTCCTGACTTTC.

The table lists this clone with a few counts. The chain joins TRBV5-4 to TRBJ1-4; D may be TRBD1 (5 bases). The CDR3 consists of 15 residues. Trimming removed 5 bases from V and 5 bases from J, with 16 bases in between. Germline V lookup: CDR1 SGHNT, CDR2 YYREEE (reference sequence). This CDR3 is CASSSPGLQNEKLFF. CDR3 sequence (DNA): TGTGCCAGCAGTTCCCCGGGACTTCAAAATGAAAAACTGTTTTTT.

This rearrangement joins TRBV5-1 to TRBJ2-2; 7 nucleotides align to TRBD1. V dropped 4 bases and J dropped 7; count of bases not matched to a gene: 16. The germline V gene encodes CDR1 SGHRS and CDR2 YFSETQ. The CDR3 loop spans 17 amino acids. The CDR3 region is CASSPWGFTGENGELFF. Here the CDR3 DNA reads TGCGCCAGCAGCCCGTGGGGCTTTACAGGGGAAAACGGGGAGCTGTTTTTT. The whole variable domain, filled in from reference TRBV5-1 and TRBJ2-2, reads KAGVTQTPRYLIKTRGQQVTLSCSPISGHRSVSWYQQTPGQGLQFLFEYFSETQRNKGNFPGRFSGRQFSNSRSEMNVSTLELGDSALYLCASSPWGFTGENGELFFGEGSRLTVL.